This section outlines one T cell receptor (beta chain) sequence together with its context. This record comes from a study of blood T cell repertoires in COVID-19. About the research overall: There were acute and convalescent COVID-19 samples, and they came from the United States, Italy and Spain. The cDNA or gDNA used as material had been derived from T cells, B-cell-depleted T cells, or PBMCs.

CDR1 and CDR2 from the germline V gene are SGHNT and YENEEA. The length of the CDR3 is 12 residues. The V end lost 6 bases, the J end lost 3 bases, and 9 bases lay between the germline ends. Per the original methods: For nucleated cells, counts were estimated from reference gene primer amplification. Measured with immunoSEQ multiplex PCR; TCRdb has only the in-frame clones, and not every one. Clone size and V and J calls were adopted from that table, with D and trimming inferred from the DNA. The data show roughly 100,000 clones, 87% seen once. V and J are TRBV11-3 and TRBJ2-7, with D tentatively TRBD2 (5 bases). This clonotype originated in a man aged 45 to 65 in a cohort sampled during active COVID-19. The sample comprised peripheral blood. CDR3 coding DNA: TGTGCCAGCAGAGGTCGGGACTACGAGCAGTACTTC. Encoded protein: CASRGRDYEQYF.